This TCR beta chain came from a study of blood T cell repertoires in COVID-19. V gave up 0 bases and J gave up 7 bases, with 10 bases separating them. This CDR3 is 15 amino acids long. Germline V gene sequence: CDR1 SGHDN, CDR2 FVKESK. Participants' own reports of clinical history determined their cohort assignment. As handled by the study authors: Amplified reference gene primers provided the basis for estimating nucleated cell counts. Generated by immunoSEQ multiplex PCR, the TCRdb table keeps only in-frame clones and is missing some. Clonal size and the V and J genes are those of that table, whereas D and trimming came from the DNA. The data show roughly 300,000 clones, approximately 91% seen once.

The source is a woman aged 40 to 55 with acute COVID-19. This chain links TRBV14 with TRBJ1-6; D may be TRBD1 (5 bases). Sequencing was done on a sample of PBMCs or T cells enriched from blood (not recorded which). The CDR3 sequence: CASSQEGRANSPLHF. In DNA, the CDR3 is TGTGCCAGCAGCCAAGAGGGCAGGGCAAATTCACCCCTCCACTTT.